The sequence of this TCR beta chain was determined in a study of T cell changes during pregnancy in multiple sclerosis. The protocol was immunoSEQ multiplex PCR, while the TCRdb copy is restricted to in-frame clones and leaves out a portion. This sample carries tens of thousands of clones, roughly 89% of them seen once, and the ten largest clones take 0.8%. The ends lost 5 bases at V and 15 bases at J; junction bases unmatched: 6. The CDR3 is 11 residues long. Germline values: CDR1 MNHNS, CDR2 SASEGT. The source material was CD4+ T cells from peripheral blood mononuclear cells, sampled in the second trimester of pregnancy. The TCR originated in a female donor with multiple sclerosis, enrolled in a pregnancy study. J is TRBJ2-3 and V is TRBV6-1; 9 bases fit TRBD1. CDR3 in DNA: TGTGCCAGCAGTACCCGGGACAGGGTATATTTT. Translated, it gives CASSTRDRVYF.